In this sample, the clone carrying this T cell receptor (beta chain) turned up many times. The time point here: pre-sensitization, week 0. Documented treatment: therapeutic diphenylcyclopropenone sensitization with weekly scalp DPC. This sample is part of a study of human T cells and chemical hapten exposure. Background on the study: TCR yield per sample varied, mainly due to pooled library volumes.

Trimming removed 6 bases at V and 5 bases at J, with 13 bases between. This CDR3 is built from 13 residues. MiXCR, applied by TCRdb to the RACE reads, yields one record per CDR3 protein. The data contain around 300,000 distinct CDR3 sequences, 5% to 6.5% of them singletons. Source: whole blood, taken in connection with sensitization to the hapten diphenylcyclopropenone (DPC). This sequence originates from a woman younger than 30 with alopecia areata. Some clones in this sample may be carry-over from other donors' samples. The V gene is TRBV12-3 or TRBV12-4, the J gene TRBJ2-5; D assignment may be TRBD1 or TRBD2 (6 bases each). CDR3 nucleotides: TGTGCCAGCAGCCCCTCGGGGGCGGAGACCCAGTACTTC. Amino acid sequence: CASSPSGAETQYF.